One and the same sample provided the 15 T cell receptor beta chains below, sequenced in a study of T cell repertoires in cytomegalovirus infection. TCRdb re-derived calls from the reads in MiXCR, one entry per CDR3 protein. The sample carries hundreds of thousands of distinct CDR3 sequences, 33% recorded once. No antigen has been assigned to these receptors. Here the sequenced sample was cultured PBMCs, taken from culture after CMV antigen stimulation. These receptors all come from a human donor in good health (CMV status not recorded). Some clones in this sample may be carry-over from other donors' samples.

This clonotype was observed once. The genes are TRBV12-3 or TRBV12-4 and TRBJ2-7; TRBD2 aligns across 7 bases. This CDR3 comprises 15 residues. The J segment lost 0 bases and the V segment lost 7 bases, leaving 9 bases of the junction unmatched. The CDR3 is CASTMGGSLSYEQYF. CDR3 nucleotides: TGTGCCAGCACCATGGGGGGGAGTCTCTCCTACGAGCAGTACTTC.

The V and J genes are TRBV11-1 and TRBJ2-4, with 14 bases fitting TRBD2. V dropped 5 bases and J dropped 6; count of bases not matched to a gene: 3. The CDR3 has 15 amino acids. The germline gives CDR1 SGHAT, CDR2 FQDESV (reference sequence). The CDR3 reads CASSPGLAGGNIQYF. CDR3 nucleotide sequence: TGTGCCAGCAGCCCCGGACTAGCGGGAGGAAACATTCAGTACTTC.

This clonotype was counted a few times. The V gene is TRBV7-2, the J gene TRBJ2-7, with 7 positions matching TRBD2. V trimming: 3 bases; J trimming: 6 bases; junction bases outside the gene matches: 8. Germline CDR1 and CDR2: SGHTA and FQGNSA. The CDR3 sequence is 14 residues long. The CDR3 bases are TGTGCCAGCAGCTTTTCCGGGACTACACGCGAGCAGTACTTC. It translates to CASSFSGTTREQYF.

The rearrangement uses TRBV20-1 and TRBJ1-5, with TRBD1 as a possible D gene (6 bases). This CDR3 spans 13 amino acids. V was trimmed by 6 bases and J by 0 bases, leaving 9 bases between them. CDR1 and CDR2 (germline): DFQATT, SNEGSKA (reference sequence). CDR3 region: CSALTGSNQPQHF. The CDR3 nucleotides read TGCAGTGCATTGACAGGTAGCAATCAGCCCCAGCATTTT.

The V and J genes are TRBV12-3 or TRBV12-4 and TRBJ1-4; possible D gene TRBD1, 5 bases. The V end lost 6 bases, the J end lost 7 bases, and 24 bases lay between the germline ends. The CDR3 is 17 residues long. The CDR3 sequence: CASSPRWGTADSEKLFF. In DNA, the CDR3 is TGTGCCAGCAGCCCTCGGTGGGGGACTGCCGATAGTGAAAAACTGTTTTTT.

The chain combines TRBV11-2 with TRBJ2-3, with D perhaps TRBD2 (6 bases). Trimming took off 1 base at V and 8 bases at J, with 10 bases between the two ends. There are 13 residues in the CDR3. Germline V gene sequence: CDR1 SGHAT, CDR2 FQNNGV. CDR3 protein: CASSLVLGGTQYF. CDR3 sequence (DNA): TGTGCCAGCAGCTTAGTCCTGGGGGGTACGCAGTATTTT.

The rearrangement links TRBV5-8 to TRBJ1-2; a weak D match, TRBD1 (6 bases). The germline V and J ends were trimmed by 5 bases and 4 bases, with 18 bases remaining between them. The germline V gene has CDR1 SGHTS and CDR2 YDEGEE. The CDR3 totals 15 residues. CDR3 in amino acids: CASRPKGQGIYGYTF. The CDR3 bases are TGTGCCAGCAGGCCGAAGGGGCAGGGGATCTATGGCTACACCTTC. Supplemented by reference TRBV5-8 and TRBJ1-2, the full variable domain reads EAGVTQSPTHLIKTRGQQATLRCSPISGHTSVYWYQQALGLGLQFLLWYDEGEERNRGNFPPRFSGRQFPNYSSELNVNALELEDSALYLCASRPKGQGIYGYTFGSGTRLTVV.

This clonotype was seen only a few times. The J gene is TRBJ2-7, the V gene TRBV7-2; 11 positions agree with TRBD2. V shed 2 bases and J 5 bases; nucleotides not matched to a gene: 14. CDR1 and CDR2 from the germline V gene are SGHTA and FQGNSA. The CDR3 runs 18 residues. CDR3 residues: CASSLWLASGRRGDEQYF. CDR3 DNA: TGTGCCAGCAGCTTATGGCTGGCTAGCGGGAGGCGGGGAGACGAGCAGTACTTC.

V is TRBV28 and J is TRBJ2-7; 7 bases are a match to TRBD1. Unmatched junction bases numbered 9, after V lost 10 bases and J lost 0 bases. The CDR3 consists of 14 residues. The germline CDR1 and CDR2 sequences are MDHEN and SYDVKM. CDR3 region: CATQGQLSSYEQYF. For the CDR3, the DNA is TGTGCCACCCAGGGACAGCTGAGCTCCTACGAGCAGTACTTC.

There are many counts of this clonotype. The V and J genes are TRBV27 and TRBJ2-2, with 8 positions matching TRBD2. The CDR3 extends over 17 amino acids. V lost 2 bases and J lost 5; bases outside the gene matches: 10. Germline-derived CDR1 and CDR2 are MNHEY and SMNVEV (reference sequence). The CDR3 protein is CASSLNLRSGGTGELFF. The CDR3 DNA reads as TGTGCCAGCAGTTTAAACCTCCGGAGCGGGGGAACCGGGGAGCTGTTTTTT.

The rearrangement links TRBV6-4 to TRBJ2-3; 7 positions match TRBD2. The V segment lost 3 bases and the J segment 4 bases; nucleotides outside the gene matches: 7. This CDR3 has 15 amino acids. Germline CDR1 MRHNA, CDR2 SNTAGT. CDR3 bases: TGTGCCAGCAGTGAAGGGGTAGCGGGCCCAGATACGCAGTATTTT. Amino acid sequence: CASSEGVAGPDTQYF.

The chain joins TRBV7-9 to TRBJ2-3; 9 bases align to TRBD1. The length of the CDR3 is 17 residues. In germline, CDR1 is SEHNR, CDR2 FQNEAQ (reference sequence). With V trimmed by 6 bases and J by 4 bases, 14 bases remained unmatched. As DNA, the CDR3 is TGTGCCAGCAGTCCGGCCCCGGGACAGGGCTGGGCAGATACGCAGTATTTT. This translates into CASSPAPGQGWADTQYF.

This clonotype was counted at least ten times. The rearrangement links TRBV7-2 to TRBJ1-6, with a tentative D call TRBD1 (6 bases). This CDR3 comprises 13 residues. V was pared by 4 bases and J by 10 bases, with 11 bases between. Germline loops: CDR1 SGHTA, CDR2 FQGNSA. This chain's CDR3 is CASSYARGSPLHF. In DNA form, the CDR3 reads TGTGCCAGCAGCTACGCCAGGGGCTCACCCCTCCACTTT.

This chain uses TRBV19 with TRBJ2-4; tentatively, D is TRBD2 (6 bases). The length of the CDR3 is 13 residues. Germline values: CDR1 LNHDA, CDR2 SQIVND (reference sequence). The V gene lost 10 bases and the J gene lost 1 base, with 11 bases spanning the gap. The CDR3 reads CATTGGAKNIQYF. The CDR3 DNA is TGTGCCACCACTGGGGGGGCCAAAAACATTCAGTACTTC.

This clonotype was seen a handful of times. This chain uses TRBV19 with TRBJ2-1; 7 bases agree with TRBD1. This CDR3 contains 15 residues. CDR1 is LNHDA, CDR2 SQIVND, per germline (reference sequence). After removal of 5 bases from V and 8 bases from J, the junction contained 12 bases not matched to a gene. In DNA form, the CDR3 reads TGTGCCAGTAGTCGACAGGGTAAAGAAGTCGATGAGCAGTTCTTC. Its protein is CASSRQGKEVDEQFF.